The 27 T cell receptor beta chains given below trace back to one sample, sequenced in a study of human T cells and chemical hapten exposure. Regarding time point: patch test 3, about 24 weeks after DPC sensitization. Specified treatment: therapeutic diphenylcyclopropenone sensitization with weekly scalp DPC. Via MiXCR, TCRdb re-called the RACE reads, giving one row per CDR3 protein. The sample holds 150,000 to 200,000 distinct CDR3 sequences; around 30% are singletons and the top ten take roughly 2%. The specimen comprised whole blood, sampled in connection with sensitization to the hapten diphenylcyclopropenone (DPC). The receptors here all came from a woman under 30 with alopecia areata. Some clones in this sample may be carry-over from other donors' samples.

This clonotype has only a few counts. The chain recombines TRBV20-1 with TRBJ1-1, with D hard to call. V lost 6 bases and J 5 bases, leaving 19 bases between the germline ends. Germline CDR1 reads DFQATT; CDR2 reads SNEGSKA (reference sequence). The CDR3 is 14 residues long. Here the CDR3 DNA reads TGCAGTGCCCACCGACGCCTAGGGAGGACTGAAGCTTTCTTT. It yields the protein CSAHRRLGRTEAFF.

This clonotype was found many times. The chain combines TRBV6-5 with TRBJ1-2; D remains ambiguous. V was cut by 5 bases and J by 5 bases, with 6 bases left in between. In germline, CDR1 is MNHEY, CDR2 SVGAGI. The CDR3 contains 11 residues. The CDR3 loop is CASSEGYGYTF. The CDR3 DNA reads TGTGCCAGCAGTGAAGGGTATGGCTACACCTTC.

This clonotype was picked up a small number of times. The gene calls are TRBV4-1 and TRBJ1-1; TRBD1 aligns across 11 bases. J gave up 4 bases and V 1 base, and 11 bases lay outside the gene matches. Germline values: CDR1 MGHRA, CDR2 YSYEKL. This CDR3 is built from 18 residues. The CDR3 sequence: CASSQGTGGAGKPTEAFF. The CDR3 coding sequence is TGCGCCAGCAGCCAAGGGACAGGGGGCGCGGGTAAGCCCACTGAAGCTTTCTTT.

This clonotype was recorded a few times. The V gene is TRBV11-2, the J gene TRBJ2-5; 8 positions match TRBD1. Looked up from germline, CDR1 is SGHAT and CDR2 is FQNNGV. There are 15 residues in the CDR3. V trimming: 1 base; J trimming: 5 bases; junction bases outside the gene matches: 6. This CDR3 is CASSLGPGGLETQYF. The CDR3, as DNA: TGTGCCAGCAGCTTAGGGCCAGGGGGCTTGGAGACCCAGTACTTC.

This rearrangement joins TRBV30 to TRBJ1-1; unclear D gene. CDR1 GTSNPN and CDR2 SVGIG come from the germline V gene (reference sequence). The V end lost 2 bases, the J end lost 3 bases, and 13 bases lay between the germline ends. The CDR3 spans 14 residues. The DNA of the CDR3 is TGTGCCTGGAGTCCGGACGTAAGAGACACTGAAGCTTTCTTT. Amino acids: CAWSPDVRDTEAFF.

The rearrangement links TRBV7-2 to TRBJ2-7; the D gene is possibly TRBD2 (5 bases). Germline-derived CDR1 and CDR2 are SGHTA and FQGNSA. V lost 5 bases, J lost 9 bases, and 14 bases lay in between. This CDR3 comprises 12 residues. This CDR3 is CASSPRAERQYF. The CDR3 nucleotides read TGTGCCAGCAGCCCGCGGGCGGAGCGGCAGTACTTC.

This clonotype was counted between two and nine times. The CDR3 bases are TGCGCCAGCAGTCTAACGGGACCTTTACGGAATGAGCAGTTCTTC. Protein: CASSLTGPLRNEQFF. The chain uses TRBV4-3 and TRBJ2-1; D may correspond to TRBD1 or TRBD2 (5 bases each). The CDR3 length is 15 residues. The V end lost 6 bases, the J end lost 7 bases, and 19 bases lay between the germline ends. The germline V gene encodes CDR1 LGHNA and CDR2 YSLEER.

Only a few counts were recorded for this clonotype. The chain couples TRBV7-2 to TRBJ1-3, with TRBD1 as a possible D gene (5 bases). This CDR3 is 16 amino acids long. Germline CDR1 SGHTA, CDR2 FQGNSA. Trimming removed 0 bases from V and 0 bases from J, with 9 bases in between. The CDR3 DNA follows: TGTGCCAGCAGCTTAGCTACAGGACTCTCTGGAAACACCATATATTTT. Protein product: CASSLATGLSGNTIYF.

This chain links TRBV29-1 with TRBJ2-5; D possibly corresponds to TRBD1 (7 bases). The germline gives CDR1 SQVTM, CDR2 ANQGSEA. V lost 7 bases and J 8 bases, leaving 17 bases between the germline ends. The CDR3 totals 12 residues. The CDR3 loop reads CSAWQGGDTQYF. The CDR3 DNA sequence: TGCAGCGCTTGGCAGGGGGGCGACACCCAGTACTTC.

In its sample, this clonotype was seen a few times. The gene calls are TRBV5-1 and TRBJ1-5; 8 nucleotides align to TRBD1. The CDR3 is 14 amino acids. Germline-derived CDR1 and CDR2 are SGHRS and YFSETQ. The ends lost 4 bases at V and 6 bases at J; junction bases unmatched: 6. CDR3 nucleotide sequence: TGCGCCAGCAGCCCGGACAGGGCAAGTCAGCCCCAGCATTTT. Protein sequence: CASSPDRASQPQHF.

This chain connects TRBV7-2 to TRBJ1-4; 7 nucleotides line up with TRBD1. With V trimmed by 4 bases and J by 9 bases, 11 bases remained unmatched. The germline V gene has CDR1 SGHTA and CDR2 FQGNSA. This CDR3 is built from 15 residues. This chain's CDR3 is CASSSSPGTVKKLFF. The CDR3 DNA reads TGTGCCAGCAGCTCAAGTCCTGGGACAGTCAAAAAACTGTTTTTT.

The chain is built from TRBV20-1 and TRBJ2-5; maybe TRBD1 (5 bases). Germline values: CDR1 DFQATT, CDR2 SNEGSKA (reference sequence). The germline V and J ends were trimmed by 3 bases and 2 bases, with 25 bases remaining between them. This CDR3 is 18 amino acids long. The CDR3: CSARTKYKGLRQQETQYF. CDR3 bases: TGCAGTGCTAGGACCAAATATAAGGGTTTACGACAGCAAGAGACCCAGTACTTC.

Concerning this clonotype itself: This may be a read error: a much more frequent sequence differs by one nucleotide. The DNA for the CDR3 is TGTGCCAGCAAACCGACTAGAGGGTACACCGGGGAGCTGCTTTTT. It specifies CASKPTRGYTGELLF. This rearrangement joins TRBV7-3 to TRBJ2-2, with D tentatively TRBD2 (6 bases). Per the germline V gene, CDR1 is SGHTA and CDR2 is FQGTGA. This CDR3 spans 15 amino acids.

The V call is TRBV15, the J call TRBJ2-5; D might be TRBD1 (5 bases). The germline V gene encodes CDR1 LNHNV and CDR2 YYDKDF (reference sequence). The germline V and J ends were trimmed by 6 bases and 0 bases, with 11 bases remaining between them. CDR3 length: 14 residues. The CDR3 is CATRAGLNQETQYF. The CDR3 DNA reads as TGTGCCACCAGGGCAGGGCTAAACCAAGAGACCCAGTACTTC.

The chain carries TRBV9 and TRBJ2-7, with D maybe TRBD1 (5 bases). This CDR3 is built from 14 residues. V gave up 0 bases and J gave up 2 bases, with 9 bases separating them. Germline CDR1 and CDR2: SGDLS and YYNGEE. CDR3 nucleotides: TGTGCCAGCAGCGTAGAGGGGAAGCCCTACGAGCAGTACTTC. Translation: CASSVEGKPYEQYF.

This clonotype is a singleton in its sample. The chain recombines TRBV24-1 with TRBJ2-7, with 9 nucleotides matching TRBD2. V shed 12 bases, J shed 5 bases, and the junction held 10 bases outside the gene matches. CDR1 and CDR2 from the germline V gene are KGHDR and SFDVKD. This CDR3 contains 13 residues. The CDR3 DNA is TGTGCCTCGTTTAGCGGGAGCTCGGACGAGCAGTACTTC. Protein product: CASFSGSSDEQYF.

The chain couples TRBV18 to TRBJ2-5, with a tentative D call TRBD1 (8 bases). Trimming removed 4 bases at V and 7 bases at J, with 16 bases between. From germline, CDR1 is KGHSH and CDR2 LQKENI. This CDR3 is built from 14 residues. In nucleotides, the CDR3 is TGTGCCAGCTCACTCAAGACAGGGGAGGGGACCCAGTACTTC. This sequence encodes CASSLKTGEGTQYF.

This clonotype has only a few counts. The chain links TRBV6-5 to TRBJ2-7, with TRBD2 identical over 8 bases. The V and J ends lost 4 bases and 2 bases, in that order; junction bases with no gene match: 7. This CDR3 is built from 15 residues. CDR1 is MNHEY, CDR2 SVGAGI, per germline. The CDR3 DNA follows: TGTGCCAGCAGTTTAGAGCGGGAGCTGCCCTACGAGCAGTACTTC. Translated: CASSLERELPYEQYF.

CDR3 residues: CASSRPWDTQYF. Here the CDR3 DNA reads TGTGCCAGCAGCCGTCCGTGGGATACGCAGTATTTT. The rearrangement uses TRBV7-2 and TRBJ2-3, with no clear D. This CDR3 spans 12 amino acids. V dropped 5 bases and J dropped 6 bases, with 9 bases sitting between them. CDR1 is SGHTA and CDR2 is FQGNSA in the germline V gene.

The gene calls are TRBV7-8 and TRBJ2-7; a weak D match, TRBD2 (5 bases). The CDR3 length is 13 residues. V lost 5 bases, J lost 4 bases, and 12 bases lay in between. The germline V gene has CDR1 SGHVS and CDR2 FQNEAQ. In DNA, the CDR3 is TGTGCCAGCAGCCAAGCGGAACTATACGAGCAGTACTTC. It encodes CASSQAELYEQYF.

The chain combines TRBV5-1 with TRBJ2-1; D possibly uses TRBD1 or TRBD2 (6 bases each). Trimming removed 0 bases at V and 6 bases at J, with 19 bases between. The V gene's germline CDR1 is SGHRS and CDR2 YFSETQ. There are 17 residues in the CDR3. The CDR3 loop reads CASSLEGRGHMSNEQFF. The CDR3 region has the DNA TGCGCCAGCAGCTTGGAGGGGCGGGGACATATGAGCAATGAGCAGTTCTTC.

This clonotype has only a few counts. The chain is built from TRBV4-1 and TRBJ1-5; D gene unclear. The CDR3 loop spans 15 amino acids. Between the trimmed V and J ends, which lost 5 bases and 4 bases, there was a span of 15 bases. Germline assignment: CDR1 MGHRA and CDR2 YSYEKL. The CDR3 sequence is CASSGVRATNQPQHF. CDR3 nucleotide sequence: TGCGCCAGCAGCGGGGTCCGGGCCACGAATCAGCCCCAGCATTTT.

The CDR3 DNA sequence: TGTGCCAGCAGCCAGACACGAACCGGGACTGCGAGAAGCACAGATACGCAGTATTTT. Translation gives CASSQTRTGTARSTDTQYF. V and J are TRBV14 and TRBJ2-3, with D perhaps TRBD2 (6 bases). Germline V gives CDR1 SGHDN, CDR2 FVKESK. V dropped 3 bases and J dropped 0 bases, with 22 bases sitting between them. CDR3 length: 19 amino acids.

In this sample, this clonotype turned up a few times. The chain employs TRBV10-2 and TRBJ1-2; 8 bases fit TRBD1. The CDR3 has 14 amino acids. CDR1 WSHSY and CDR2 SAAADI come from the germline V gene. V lost 7 bases to trimming and J lost 5 bases; unmatched junction nucleotides: 9. CDR3 DNA: TGCGCCAGCATTGGACAGGGCAAGGAGTATGGCTACACCTTC. This gives the protein CASIGQGKEYGYTF.

This clonotype turned up a few times. The V call is TRBV29-1, the J call TRBJ2-7, with D perhaps TRBD1 or TRBD2 (5 bases each). Deletions cut 6 bases from V and 9 bases from J, with 18 bases between. CDR3 size: 12 residues. Germline lookup yields CDR1 SQVTM and CDR2 ANQGSEA. CDR3 loop: CSVETGTLMQYF. CDR3 coding DNA: TGCAGCGTCGAAACCGGGACCCTTATGCAGTACTTC.

The J gene is TRBJ2-1, the V gene TRBV3-1; D possibly uses TRBD1 or TRBD2 (5 bases each). The CDR3 length is 16 residues. In germline, CDR1 is LGHDT, CDR2 YNNKEL (reference sequence). V gave up 2 bases and J gave up 5 bases, with 16 bases separating them. The CDR3 spells CASSQPTGPLNNEQFF. As DNA, the CDR3 is TGTGCCAGCAGCCAACCGACGGGACCCTTAAACAATGAGCAGTTCTTC.

This clonotype has a count of ten or more. This sequence joins TRBV7-9 and TRBJ2-5, with D unclear. The CDR3 covers 15 residues. The germline V and J ends were trimmed by 0 bases and 5 bases, with 13 bases remaining between them. Germline V lookup: CDR1 SEHNR, CDR2 FQNEAQ (reference sequence). CDR3 region: CASSLAPGRKETQYF. In nucleotides, the CDR3 is TGTGCCAGCAGCTTAGCGCCCGGCAGAAAGGAGACCCAGTACTTC.